These T cell receptor beta chains were read from a single sample in a study of blood T cells in healthy people across ages. TCRdb itself ran the 5' RACE reads through MiXCR, one entry per CDR3 protein. The sample contains hundreds of thousands of distinct CDR3 sequences, 40% to 45% of which appear only once. The source material was blood. These receptors all stem from a man older than 75 in good health. The CDR3 runs from the conserved cysteine through the conserved F or W. Fields, in order: CDR3 DNA, CDR3 protein, D gene, clone size, V gene, J gene. D genes are given only for firm matches. Clone size, where shown, is once, few, many, or a class for clones that have expanded.

CDR3 DNA: TGCAGTGCTAGGGGTTCTGGGGTTAGCAATCAGCCCCAGCATTTT
CDR3 protein: CSARGSGVSNQPQHF
D gene: NA
clone size: NA
V gene: TRBV20-1
J gene: TRBJ1-5

CDR3 DNA: TGTGCCTTGAGACCCGACTCCTACAATGAGCAGTACTTC
CDR3 protein: CALRPDSYNEQYF
D gene: NA
clone size: NA
V gene: TRBV30
J gene: TRBJ2-5

CDR3 DNA: TGTGCCAGCAGTAGACAGGGGGGAGGGACCCAGTACTTC
CDR3 protein: CASSRQGGGTQYF
D gene: TRBD1
clone size: few
V gene: TRBV2
J gene: TRBJ2-5

CDR3 DNA: TGTGCCATCAGTGCCCCGGGACTAGCGGCCTCCTACGAGCAGTACTTC
CDR3 protein: CAISAPGLAASYEQYF
D gene: TRBD2
clone size: few
V gene: TRBV10-3
J gene: TRBJ2-7

CDR3 DNA: TGTGCCAGCAGCGCCCTAATGGCCCAGGGGAATGAGCAGTTCTTC
CDR3 protein: CASSALMAQGNEQFF
D gene: NA
clone size: NA
V gene: TRBV7-9
J gene: TRBJ2-1

CDR3 DNA: TGCAGTGCCAGACTTTCCGACTATGGCTACACCTTC
CDR3 protein: CSARLSDYGYTF
D gene: NA
clone size: few
V gene: TRBV20-1
J gene: TRBJ1-2

CDR3 DNA: TGCAGTGCTTTTCCGGGACACAAAGAGACCCAGTACTTC
CDR3 protein: CSAFPGHKETQYF
D gene: NA
clone size: NA
V gene: TRBV20-1
J gene: TRBJ2-5

CDR3 DNA: TGCAGTGCTAGAGTTGGCAGCTATAGCAATCAGCCCCAGCATTTT
CDR3 protein: CSARVGSYSNQPQHF
D gene: NA
clone size: NA
V gene: TRBV20-1
J gene: TRBJ1-5

CDR3 DNA: TGTGCCAGCAGCCTAGGGACAGGGACGCCCGGGGAGCTGTTTTTT
CDR3 protein: CASSLGTGTPGELFF
D gene: TRBD1
clone size: NA
V gene: TRBV7-8
J gene: TRBJ2-2

CDR3 DNA: TGTGCCAGCGGAACTCATACAGATACGCAGTATTTT
CDR3 protein: CASGTHTDTQYF
D gene: NA
clone size: few
V gene: TRBV7-2
J gene: TRBJ2-3

CDR3 DNA: TGTGCTAGTGGTCCCGTTCCAGAGACCCAGTACTTC
CDR3 protein: CASGPVPETQYF
D gene: NA
clone size: few
V gene: TRBV12-5
J gene: TRBJ2-5

CDR3 DNA: TGTGCCAGCAGCCAAGAGATTGGCAGGGACGAGCAGTACTTC
CDR3 protein: CASSQEIGRDEQYF
D gene: NA
clone size: NA
V gene: TRBV4-2
J gene: TRBJ2-7

CDR3 DNA: TGTGCCATCAGCCCGGACGGCAATTTCTACAATGAGCAGTACTTC
CDR3 protein: CAISPDGNFYNEQYF
D gene: NA
clone size: few
V gene: TRBV10-3
J gene: TRBJ2-7

CDR3 DNA: TGTGCCAGCAATAGCGGGGGGCCCTCAGATGCGCAGTATTTT
CDR3 protein: CASNSGGPSDAQYF
D gene: TRBD2
clone size: once
V gene: TRBV12-3/TRBV12-4
J gene: TRBJ2-3

CDR3 DNA: TGTGCCAGCAGCTTATCCCGGGACAGCTATAATTCACCCCTCCACTTT
CDR3 protein: CASSLSRDSYNSPLHF
D gene: TRBD1
clone size: NA
V gene: TRBV7-2
J gene: TRBJ1-6

CDR3 DNA: TGCGCCAGCAGCCAGCAATTCCTCGGCACAGATACGCAGTATTTT
CDR3 protein: CASSQQFLGTDTQYF
D gene: NA
clone size: few
V gene: TRBV4-3
J gene: TRBJ2-3

CDR3 DNA: TGCAGGGGGGGGCTAAATCAGTTCTTC
CDR3 protein: CRGGLNQFF
D gene: NA
clone size: NA
V gene: TRBV29-1
J gene: TRBJ2-1

CDR3 DNA: TGTGCCAGCAGTTTAGACCTTCCAGGTAGCGCCGCCCAAGAGACCCAGTACTTC
CDR3 protein: CASSLDLPGSAAQETQYF
D gene: NA
clone size: NA
V gene: TRBV28
J gene: TRBJ2-5

CDR3 DNA: TGTGCCTGGAGTTCCAACCGGGGGAACACTGAAGCTTTCTTT
CDR3 protein: CAWSSNRGNTEAFF
D gene: NA
clone size: NA
V gene: TRBV30
J gene: TRBJ1-1

CDR3 DNA: TGTGCCAGCAGCTCACCCACAACAGGGGATACGCAGTATTTT
CDR3 protein: CASSSPTTGDTQYF
D gene: NA
clone size: NA
V gene: TRBV6-2/TRBV6-3
J gene: TRBJ2-3

CDR3 DNA: TGTGCCAGCAGTTCCTCTGGACAACCTACCAATGAGCAGTACTTC
CDR3 protein: CASSSSGQPTNEQYF
D gene: NA
clone size: once
V gene: TRBV6-2/TRBV6-3
J gene: TRBJ2-7

CDR3 DNA: TGCAGCGCCGAGGGGGGCCTTCCTAACTATGGCTACACCTTC
CDR3 protein: CSAEGGLPNYGYTF
D gene: NA
clone size: NA
V gene: TRBV29-1
J gene: TRBJ1-2

CDR3 DNA: TGTGCCAGCAGTTTAGGGCTAGCGGGAGGGCCCCTCGATGAGCAGTTCTTC
CDR3 protein: CASSLGLAGGPLDEQFF
D gene: TRBD2
clone size: NA
V gene: TRBV28
J gene: TRBJ2-1

CDR3 DNA: TGTGCCGGCAGCTACACACAGGGAGCCATCTATGGCTACACCTTC
CDR3 protein: CAGSYTQGAIYGYTF
D gene: NA
clone size: NA
V gene: TRBV7-2
J gene: TRBJ1-2

CDR3 DNA: TGTGCCAGCAGCCAAGAAGGGGCCCAGGCCTCAGATACGCAGTATTTT
CDR3 protein: CASSQEGAQASDTQYF
D gene: NA
clone size: NA
V gene: TRBV3-1
J gene: TRBJ2-3

CDR3 DNA: TGTGCCAGCAGCCGGGACACCTACTATTCACCCCTCCACTTT
CDR3 protein: CASSRDTYYSPLHF
D gene: NA
clone size: many
V gene: TRBV3-1
J gene: TRBJ1-6

CDR3 DNA: TGCAGTGCTAGAATCGTTTCTGATGGCAGGGGGGGAAATCAGCCCCAGCATTTT
CDR3 protein: CSARIVSDGRGGNQPQHF
D gene: TRBD1
clone size: NA
V gene: TRBV20-1
J gene: TRBJ1-5

CDR3 DNA: TGTGCCAGCAGCCAAGAGACTAGCGGGAGGGCCTTAGATACGCAGTATTTT
CDR3 protein: CASSQETSGRALDTQYF
D gene: TRBD2
clone size: NA
V gene: TRBV4-2
J gene: TRBJ2-3

CDR3 DNA: TGTGCCAGCAGCCAGACAGCTAACAATCAGCCCCAGCATTTT
CDR3 protein: CASSQTANNQPQHF
D gene: NA
clone size: NA
V gene: TRBV28
J gene: TRBJ1-5

CDR3 DNA: TGTGCCAGCAGCACCACGGACTGGGATTTGGATGAGCAGTTCTTC
CDR3 protein: CASSTTDWDLDEQFF
D gene: NA
clone size: NA
V gene: TRBV9
J gene: TRBJ2-1

CDR3 DNA: TGTGCCAGCACGACGTGGGGGGAGGACCCCCAAGAGACCCAGTACTTC
CDR3 protein: CASTTWGEDPQETQYF
D gene: NA
clone size: few
V gene: TRBV6-6
J gene: TRBJ2-5

CDR3 DNA: TGTGCCAGCAGTTACTCGATTGACAGCTCTGGAAACACCATATATTTT
CDR3 protein: CASSYSIDSSGNTIYF
D gene: NA
clone size: NA
V gene: TRBV6-2/TRBV6-3
J gene: TRBJ1-3

CDR3 DNA: TGTGCCTGGACCAGACCCCCAGGGGAGCAGTACTTC
CDR3 protein: CAWTRPPGEQYF
D gene: NA
clone size: NA
V gene: TRBV30
J gene: TRBJ2-7

CDR3 DNA: TGCAGTGCTAGAGCGGGCCCGAACAATGAGCAGTTCTTC
CDR3 protein: CSARAGPNNEQFF
D gene: NA
clone size: few
V gene: TRBV20-1
J gene: TRBJ2-1

CDR3 DNA: TGCAGTGCTACCAGACCGGGACCGTGGAACGAGCAGTACTTC
CDR3 protein: CSATRPGPWNEQYF
D gene: NA
clone size: few
V gene: TRBV20-1
J gene: TRBJ2-7

CDR3 DNA: TGTGCCTGGAAGCGTACTAGGACAGGGTACGAGCAGTACTTC
CDR3 protein: CAWKRTRTGYEQYF
D gene: TRBD1
clone size: NA
V gene: TRBV30
J gene: TRBJ2-7

CDR3 DNA: TGTGCCAGCAGTTCACCCGGGCGGGGTGGCAATGAGCAGTTCTTC
CDR3 protein: CASSSPGRGGNEQFF
D gene: NA
clone size: few
V gene: TRBV6-6
J gene: TRBJ2-1

CDR3 DNA: TGTGCCAGCAGTTTATTAGCGGGAGGGCGTTACAATGAGCAGTTCTTC
CDR3 protein: CASSLLAGGRYNEQFF
D gene: TRBD2
clone size: few
V gene: TRBV28
J gene: TRBJ2-1

CDR3 DNA: TGTGCCAGCAGTTCCATCAATCTGGCGTACAGGGGTGGAGCCAAAAACATTCAGTACTTC
CDR3 protein: CASSSINLAYRGGAKNIQYF
D gene: TRBD1
clone size: NA
V gene: TRBV27
J gene: TRBJ2-4

CDR3 DNA: TGTGCCAGTTCGACAGGGGGCTTCTACGAGCAGTACTTC
CDR3 protein: CASSTGGFYEQYF
D gene: TRBD1
clone size: NA
V gene: TRBV6-2/TRBV6-3
J gene: TRBJ2-7

CDR3 DNA: TGTGCCAGCACCCAGGACAGAAACTATGGCTACACCTTC
CDR3 protein: CASTQDRNYGYTF
D gene: NA
clone size: NA
V gene: TRBV7-8
J gene: TRBJ1-2

CDR3 DNA: TGTGCCAGCAGTTTACGCGGGCCTGCCCACGAGCAGTACTTC
CDR3 protein: CASSLRGPAHEQYF
D gene: NA
clone size: few
V gene: TRBV12-3/TRBV12-4
J gene: TRBJ2-7

CDR3 DNA: TGTGCCAGCAGCTTAGGGACTAGCGTAAGCACAGATACGCAGTATTTT
CDR3 protein: CASSLGTSVSTDTQYF
D gene: TRBD2
clone size: NA
V gene: TRBV11-3
J gene: TRBJ2-3

CDR3 DNA: TGCGCCAGCAGCTTGGAAGGACAGGGTCTGGGCGAGCAGTACTTC
CDR3 protein: CASSLEGQGLGEQYF
D gene: TRBD1
clone size: many
V gene: TRBV5-1
J gene: TRBJ2-7

CDR3 DNA: TGTGCCAGCAGCTTGTATGGGGATGGCTACACCTTC
CDR3 protein: CASSLYGDGYTF
D gene: NA
clone size: NA
V gene: TRBV5-8
J gene: TRBJ1-2

CDR3 DNA: TGCAGTGCTGTACCGGGACTAGCGGGAGTCATCGCAGATACGCAGTATTTT
CDR3 protein: CSAVPGLAGVIADTQYF
D gene: TRBD2
clone size: few
V gene: TRBV20-1
J gene: TRBJ2-3

CDR3 DNA: TGTGCCAGCAGCGTAGAGTCGGAAGAGACCCAGTACTTC
CDR3 protein: CASSVESEETQYF
D gene: NA
clone size: NA
V gene: TRBV9
J gene: TRBJ2-5

CDR3 DNA: TGTGCCAGCGGACTAGCGGGAGAGGGAGTAAGGAATGAGCAGTTCTTC
CDR3 protein: CASGLAGEGVRNEQFF
D gene: TRBD2
clone size: many
V gene: TRBV3-1
J gene: TRBJ2-1

CDR3 DNA: TGTGCCAGCAGTTTCCCACTCGCTGGGTCCTACAATGAGCAGTTCTTC
CDR3 protein: CASSFPLAGSYNEQFF
D gene: NA
clone size: NA
V gene: TRBV28
J gene: TRBJ2-1

CDR3 DNA: TGTGCCAGCAGCCCGGGACAGCGCACAGATACGCAGTATTTT
CDR3 protein: CASSPGQRTDTQYF
D gene: TRBD1
clone size: few
V gene: TRBV7-2
J gene: TRBJ2-3

CDR3 DNA: TGTGCCAGCAGCTTAGCTAGCGGGGCGAACACCGGGGAGCTGTTTTTT
CDR3 protein: CASSLASGANTGELFF
D gene: TRBD2
clone size: few
V gene: TRBV7-2
J gene: TRBJ2-2

CDR3 DNA: TGTGCCAGCCGGCAGAGGACAACTAATGAAAAACTGTTTTTT
CDR3 protein: CASRQRTTNEKLFF
D gene: NA
clone size: NA
V gene: TRBV6-1
J gene: TRBJ1-4

CDR3 DNA: TGCGCCAGCAGCCAAGTGGGTTCGACAGGGCTCTATGGCTACATCTTC
CDR3 protein: CASSQVGSTGLYGYIF
D gene: TRBD1
clone size: NA
V gene: TRBV4-1
J gene: TRBJ1-2

CDR3 DNA: TGTGCCAGCAGCATGGTCCCTAGCGGGGCCTACAATGAGCAGTTCTTC
CDR3 protein: CASSMVPSGAYNEQFF
D gene: TRBD2
clone size: NA
V gene: TRBV5-5
J gene: TRBJ2-1

CDR3 DNA: TGTGCCAGCAGTCCCAAACGGGGTCAGCCCCAGCATTTT
CDR3 protein: CASSPKRGQPQHF
D gene: NA
clone size: NA
V gene: TRBV3-1
J gene: TRBJ1-5